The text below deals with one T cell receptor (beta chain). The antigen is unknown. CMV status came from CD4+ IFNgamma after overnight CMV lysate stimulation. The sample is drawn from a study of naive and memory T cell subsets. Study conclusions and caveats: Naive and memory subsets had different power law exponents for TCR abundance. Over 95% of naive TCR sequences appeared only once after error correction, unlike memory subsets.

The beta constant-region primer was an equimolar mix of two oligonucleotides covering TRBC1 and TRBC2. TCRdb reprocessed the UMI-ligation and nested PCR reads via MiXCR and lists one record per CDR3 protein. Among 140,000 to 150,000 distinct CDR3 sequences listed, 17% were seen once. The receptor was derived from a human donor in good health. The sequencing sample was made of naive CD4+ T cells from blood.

CDR3 DNA sequence: TGTGCCAGCAGCCTAATCAATGAGCAGTTCTTC. Translation: CASSLINEQFF. The rearrangement uses TRBV5-6 and TRBJ2-1; D gene ambiguous. The CDR3 contains 11 residues. Germline V CDR1 and CDR2: SGHDT, YYEEEE. V was shortened by 4 bases and J by 6 bases, with 5 bases between the two germline ends.